A selection of T cell receptor beta chains follows, all from one sample in a study of T cell changes during pregnancy in multiple sclerosis. Produced via immunoSEQ multiplex PCR; TCRdb's table is partial and in-frame only. The table has approximately 58,000 clones, roughly 90% seen once; the top ten hold approximately 0.15%. The starting material was CD4+ T cells from peripheral blood mononuclear cells, obtained after pregnancy. These receptors originate from a female donor in good health, enrolled as a control in a pregnancy study. CDR3s include the opening cysteine and the closing phenylalanine or tryptophan. Fields, in order: J gene, V gene, clone size, D gene, CDR3 DNA, CDR3 protein. A D gene is named only where the DNA matches it firmly. Rows may omit the clone size; those that give it use once, few, many or a size class.

TRBJ1-1,TRBV19,once,TRBD1,TGTGCCAGTAGACCCACAGGGGGCACTGAAGCTTTCTTT,CASRPTGGTEAFF
TRBJ2-2,TRBV18,NA,TRBD1,TGTGCCAGCTCACCACTACAGGGGACCGGGGAGCTGTTTTTT,CASSPLQGTGELFF
TRBJ2-5,TRBV19,NA,NA,TGTGCCAGTAGTCGGGGGGCTCAGGGGTGGGAGACCCAGTACTTC,CASSRGAQGWETQYF
TRBJ1-5,TRBV19,NA,NA,TGTGCCAGTACGAGGAACCCTTATAGCAATCAGCCCCAGCATTTT,CASTRNPYSNQPQHF
TRBJ1-1,TRBV7-3,NA,TRBD1,TGTGCCAGCAGCCTGATGTCAGGGGGTGAGGCTTTCTTT,CASSLMSGGEAFF
TRBJ1-3,TRBV4-2,NA,NA,TGTGCCAGCGGTGAGAGCTCTGGAAACACCATATATTTT,CASGESSGNTIYF
TRBJ1-1,TRBV28,NA,NA,TGTGCCAGCAGTTTACTCTCGGGGGGTTCGGGTACTGAAGCTTTCTTT,CASSLLSGGSGTEAFF
TRBJ1-4,TRBV7-3,NA,TRBD1,TGTGCCAGCAGCTTGGAAAAGGGGGCCAATGAAAAACTGTTTTTT,CASSLEKGANEKLFF
TRBJ2-4,TRBV6-5,NA,NA,TGTGCCAGCAGTTACTCCTCCTACAGGGCAGACATTCAGTACTTC,CASSYSSYRADIQYF
TRBJ2-1,TRBV7-9,NA,NA,TGTGCCAGCAGCCCCCTATGGGAGCAGTTCTTC,CASSPLWEQFF